In its sample, the clone carrying this T cell receptor beta chain was seen a few times. This sample stems from a study of molecular identifiers for immune sequencing clone quantification. TCRdb independently ran MiXCR on the PCR reads; one entry per CDR3 protein. This sample yields about 330,000 distinct CDR3 sequences, of which over 20% are seen a single time; about 0.7% belongs to the top ten. The origin of this receptor is a human donor in good health. Some libraries in this study had Jurkat cell RNA spiked in. The material sequenced was naive CD8+ T cells from blood, with Jurkat cell RNA spiked in. Subset reported: FACS-sorted CD8+CD4-CCR7+CD45RA+ naive T cells.

Here the CDR3 reads CASSGVGNQPQHF. The CDR3 nucleotides are TGTGCCAGCAGCGGGGTAGGCAATCAGCCCCAGCATTTT. V gene TRBV7-9 combines with J gene TRBJ1-5, with D hard to call. Per the germline V gene, CDR1 is SEHNR and CDR2 is FQNEAQ (reference sequence). Deletions cut 5 bases from V and 2 bases from J, with 7 bases between. The CDR3 consists of 13 residues.